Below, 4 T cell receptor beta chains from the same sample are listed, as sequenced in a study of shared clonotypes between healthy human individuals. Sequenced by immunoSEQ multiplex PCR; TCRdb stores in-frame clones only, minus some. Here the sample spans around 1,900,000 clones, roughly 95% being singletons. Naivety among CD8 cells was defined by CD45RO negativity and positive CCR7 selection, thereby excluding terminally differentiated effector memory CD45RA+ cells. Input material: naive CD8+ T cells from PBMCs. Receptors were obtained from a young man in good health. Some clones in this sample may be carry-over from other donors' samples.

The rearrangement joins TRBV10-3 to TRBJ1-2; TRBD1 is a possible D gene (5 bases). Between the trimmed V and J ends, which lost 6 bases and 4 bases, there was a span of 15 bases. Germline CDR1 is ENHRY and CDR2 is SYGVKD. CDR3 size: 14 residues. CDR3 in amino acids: CAIRATGTAYGYTF. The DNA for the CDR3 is TGTGCCATCAGGGCGACGGGGACGGCCTATGGCTACACCTTC.

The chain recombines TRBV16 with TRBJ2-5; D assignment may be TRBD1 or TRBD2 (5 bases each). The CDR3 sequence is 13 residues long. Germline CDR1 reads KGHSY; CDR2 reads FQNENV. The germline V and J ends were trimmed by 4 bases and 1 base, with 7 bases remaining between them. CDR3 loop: CASSLGTQETQYF. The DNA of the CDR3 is TGTGCCAGCAGCCTGGGGACCCAAGAGACCCAGTACTTC.

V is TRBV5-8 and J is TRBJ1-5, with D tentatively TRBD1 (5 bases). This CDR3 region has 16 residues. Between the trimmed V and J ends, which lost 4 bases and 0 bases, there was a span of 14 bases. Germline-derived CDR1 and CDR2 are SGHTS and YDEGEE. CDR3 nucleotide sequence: TGTGCCAGCAGCATCGGGGCAGTCTATAGCAATCAGCCCCAGCATTTT. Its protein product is CASSIGAVYSNQPQHF.

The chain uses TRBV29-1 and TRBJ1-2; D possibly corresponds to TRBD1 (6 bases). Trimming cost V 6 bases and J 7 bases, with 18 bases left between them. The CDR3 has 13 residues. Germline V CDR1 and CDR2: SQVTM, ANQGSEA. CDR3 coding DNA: TGCAGCGTACAGGACGGGGACAAGCGTGGCTACACCTTC. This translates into CSVQDGDKRGYTF.